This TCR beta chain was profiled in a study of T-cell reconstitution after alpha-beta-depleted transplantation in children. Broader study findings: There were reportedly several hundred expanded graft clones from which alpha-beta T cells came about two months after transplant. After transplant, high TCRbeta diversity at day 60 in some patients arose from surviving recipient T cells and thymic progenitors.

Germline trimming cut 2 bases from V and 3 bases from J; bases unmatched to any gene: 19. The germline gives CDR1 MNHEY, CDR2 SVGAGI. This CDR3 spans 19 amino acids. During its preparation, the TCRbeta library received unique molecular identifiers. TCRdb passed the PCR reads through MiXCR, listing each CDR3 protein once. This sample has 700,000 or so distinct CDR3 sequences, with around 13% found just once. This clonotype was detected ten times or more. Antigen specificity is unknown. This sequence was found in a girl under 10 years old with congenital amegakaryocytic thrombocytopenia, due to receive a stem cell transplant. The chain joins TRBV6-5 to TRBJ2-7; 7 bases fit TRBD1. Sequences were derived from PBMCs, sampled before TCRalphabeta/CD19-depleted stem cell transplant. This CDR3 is CASSYGGWLDRVGIYEQYF. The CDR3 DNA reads TGTGCCAGCAGTTACGGGGGATGGTTAGACAGGGTCGGGATCTACGAGCAGTACTTC.